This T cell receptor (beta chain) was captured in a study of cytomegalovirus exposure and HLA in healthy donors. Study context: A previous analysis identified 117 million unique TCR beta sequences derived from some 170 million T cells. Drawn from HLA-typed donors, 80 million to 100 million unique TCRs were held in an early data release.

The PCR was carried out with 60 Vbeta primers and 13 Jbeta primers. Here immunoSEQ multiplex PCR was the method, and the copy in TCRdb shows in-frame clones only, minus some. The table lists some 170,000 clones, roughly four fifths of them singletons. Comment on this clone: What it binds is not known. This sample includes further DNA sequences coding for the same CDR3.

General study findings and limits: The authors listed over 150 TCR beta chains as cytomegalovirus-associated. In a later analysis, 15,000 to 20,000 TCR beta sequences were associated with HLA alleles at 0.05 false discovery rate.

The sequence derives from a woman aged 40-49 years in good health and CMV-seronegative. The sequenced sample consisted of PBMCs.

CDR3 nucleotide sequence: TGTGCCAGCAGCTTCGGGACAGGGTTCAATCAGCCCCAGCATTTT. It specifies CASSFGTGFNQPQHF. The rearrangement joins TRBV28 to TRBJ1-5; 9 bases are a match to TRBD1. The V gene end was trimmed by 6 bases and the J gene end by 3 bases; junction bases not matched to a gene: 6. The CDR3 sequence is 15 residues long. Germline loops: CDR1 MDHEN, CDR2 SYDVKM.